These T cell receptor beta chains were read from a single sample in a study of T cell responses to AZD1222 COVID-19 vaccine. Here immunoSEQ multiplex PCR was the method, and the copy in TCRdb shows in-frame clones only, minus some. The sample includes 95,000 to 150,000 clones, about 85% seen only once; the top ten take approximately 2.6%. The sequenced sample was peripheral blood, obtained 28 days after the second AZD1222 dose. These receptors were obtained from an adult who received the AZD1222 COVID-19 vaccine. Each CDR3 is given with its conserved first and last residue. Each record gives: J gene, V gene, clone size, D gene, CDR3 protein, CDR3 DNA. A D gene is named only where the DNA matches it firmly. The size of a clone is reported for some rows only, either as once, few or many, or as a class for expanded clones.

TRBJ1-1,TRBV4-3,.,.,CASSQEAVMNTEAFF,TGCGCCAGCAGCCAAGAGGCAGTTATGAACACTGAAGCTTTCTTT
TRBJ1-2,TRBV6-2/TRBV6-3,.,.,CASSYNMASYGYTF,TGTGCCAGCAGTTATAACATGGCCTCCTATGGCTACACCTTC
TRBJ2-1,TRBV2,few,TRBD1,CASTQGPYNEQFF,TGTGCCAGCACACAGGGGCCCTACAATGAGCAGTTCTTC
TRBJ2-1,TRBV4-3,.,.,CASSPSLGVNEQFF,TGCGCCAGCAGCCCGTCACTAGGGGTCAATGAGCAGTTCTTC
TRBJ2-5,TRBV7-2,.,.,CASSWGPAETQYF,TGTGCCAGCAGCTGGGGGCCAGCGGAGACCCAGTACTTC
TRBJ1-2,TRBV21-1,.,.,CANTGASLNYGYTF,TGTGCCAACACAGGGGCCTCTCTTAACTATGGCTACACCTTC
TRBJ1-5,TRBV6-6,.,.,CASIFQGFDNQPQHF,TGTGCCAGCATCTTTCAGGGGTTCGACAATCAGCCCCAGCATTTT
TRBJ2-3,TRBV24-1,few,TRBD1,CATSDGDRQTDTQYF,TGTGCCACCAGTGATGGGGACAGACAAACAGATACGCAGTATTTT
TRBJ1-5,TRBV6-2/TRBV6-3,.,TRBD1,CASRPTGQGNQPQHF,TGTGCCAGCAGACCTACCGGACAGGGCAATCAGCCCCAGCATTTT
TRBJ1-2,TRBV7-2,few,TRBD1,CASSLEFGTGFGYTF,TGTGCCAGCAGCTTAGAGTTCGGGACAGGGTTTGGCTACACCTTC
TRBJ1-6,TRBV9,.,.,CASSVVNSPLHF,TGTGCCAGCAGCGTAGTCAATTCACCCCTCCACTTT
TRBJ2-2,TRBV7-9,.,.,CASRLGNTGELFF,TGTGCCAGCCGGTTGGGGAACACCGGGGAGCTGTTTTTT
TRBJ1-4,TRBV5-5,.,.,CASSPTGTNEKLFF,TGTGCCAGCAGCCCGACTGGAACTAATGAAAAACTGTTTTTT
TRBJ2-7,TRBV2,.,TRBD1,CASYRDRGSYEQYF,TGTGCCAGTTACCGGGACAGGGGATCCTACGAGCAGTACTTC
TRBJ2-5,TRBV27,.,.,CASSPSVGETQYF,TGTGCCAGCAGCCCTAGCGTGGGTGAGACCCAGTACTTC
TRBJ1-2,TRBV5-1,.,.,CASSLVILYGYTF,TGCGCCAGCAGCTTGGTAATTCTCTATGGCTACACCTTC
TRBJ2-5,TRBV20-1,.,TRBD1,CSARGGQAQYF,TGCAGTGCTAGAGGCGGACAGGCCCAGTACTTC
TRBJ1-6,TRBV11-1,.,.,CASSPSDRPNSPLHF,TGTGCCAGCAGCCCCTCGGACCGACCCAATTCACCCCTCCACTTT
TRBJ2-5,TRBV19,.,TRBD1,CASSTREDRGRETQYF,TGTGCCAGTAGTACCCGAGAGGACAGGGGGCGAGAGACCCAGTACTTC
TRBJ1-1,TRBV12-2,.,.,CASREAERRGNEAFF,TGTGCAAGTCGCGAAGCCGAGAGGCGGGGGAATGAAGCTTTCTTT
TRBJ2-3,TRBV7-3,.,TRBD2,CASSLTPTSGVTDTQYF,TGTGCCAGCAGCTTAACTCCGACTAGCGGGGTAACAGATACGCAGTATTTT
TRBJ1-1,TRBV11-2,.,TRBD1,CASSLNTGGAFF,TGTGCCAGCAGCTTAAACACAGGGGGAGCTTTCTTT
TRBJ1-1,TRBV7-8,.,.,CASSLNWGGTEAFF,TGTGCCAGCAGCTTGAACTGGGGCGGCACTGAAGCTTTCTTT
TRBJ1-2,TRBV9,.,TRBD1,CASSVGTGGDGYTF,TGTGCCAGCAGCGTAGGTACAGGGGGCGATGGCTACACCTTC
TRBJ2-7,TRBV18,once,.,CASSPRTAYEQYF,TGTGCCAGCTCACCAAGGACGGCCTACGAGCAGTACTTC
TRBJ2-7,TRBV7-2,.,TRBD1,CASSSRDRGLLYEQYF,TGTGCCAGCAGCTCCAGAGACAGGGGGCTACTCTACGAGCAGTACTTC
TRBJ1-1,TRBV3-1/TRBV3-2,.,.,CASSFRTAQTEAFF,TGTGCCAGCAGCTTTCGGACAGCGCAAACTGAAGCTTTCTTT
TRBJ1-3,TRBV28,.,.,CASSRGGAGNTIYF,TGTGCCAGCAGTCGAGGAGGGGCTGGAAACACCATATATTTT
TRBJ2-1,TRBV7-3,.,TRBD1,CASSLMGQGYNEQFF,TGTGCCAGCAGCTTAATGGGACAGGGGTACAATGAGCAGTTCTTC
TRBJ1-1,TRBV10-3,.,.,CAIRLTELNTEAFF,TGTGCCATCAGGCTGACAGAATTAAACACTGAAGCTTTCTTT
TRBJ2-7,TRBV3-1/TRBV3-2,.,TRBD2,CASSQGQGTSDEQYF,TGTGCCAGCAGCCAAGGGCAAGGGACTAGCGACGAGCAGTACTTC
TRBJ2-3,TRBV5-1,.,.,CASSPRGVPDTQYF,TGCGCCAGCAGCCCCCGGGGCGTACCAGATACGCAGTATTTT
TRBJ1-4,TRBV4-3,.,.,CASSQIRNNEKLFF,TGCGCCAGCAGCCAGATTAGGAATAATGAAAAACTGTTTTTT
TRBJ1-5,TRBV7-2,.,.,CASSLETSSNRPQHF,TGTGCCAGCAGCTTAGAGACGTCGAGCAATCGGCCCCAGCATTTT
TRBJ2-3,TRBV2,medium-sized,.,CASSYGTQVEYF,TGTGCCAGCAGTTATGGGACTCAAGTGGAGTATTTT
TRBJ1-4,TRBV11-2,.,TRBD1,CASSLAQGRGKLFF,TGTGCCAGCAGCTTAGCACAGGGGAGGGGAAAACTGTTTTTT
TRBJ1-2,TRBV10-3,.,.,CAISETNGPQGNYGYTF,TGTGCCATCAGTGAGACTAATGGGCCTCAGGGGAACTATGGCTACACCTTC
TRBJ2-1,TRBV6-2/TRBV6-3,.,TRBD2,CASSYAPTGRGGEQFF,TGTGCCAGCAGTTACGCACCGACGGGGAGGGGCGGTGAGCAGTTCTTC
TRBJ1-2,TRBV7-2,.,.,CASSLGAGRNYGYTF,TGTGCCAGCAGCTTAGGCGCAGGGAGGAACTATGGCTACACCTTC
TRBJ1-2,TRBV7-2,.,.,CASSLAGGAGYGYTF,TGTGCCAGCAGCTTAGCTGGTGGGGCTGGCTATGGCTACACCTTC
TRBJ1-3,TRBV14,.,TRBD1,CASRHVPGQGNWPLSGNTIYF,TGTGCCAGCAGACACGTCCCGGGACAGGGAAACTGGCCCCTCTCTGGAAACACCATATATTTT
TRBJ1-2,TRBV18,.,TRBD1,CASSHTGVDYGYTF,TGTGCCAGCTCCCACACAGGGGTAGACTATGGCTACACCTTC
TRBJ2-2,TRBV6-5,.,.,CASSYAGLSTGELFF,TGTGCCAGCAGTTATGCAGGGTTGAGCACCGGGGAGCTGTTTTTT
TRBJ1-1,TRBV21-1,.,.,CASSKTSEAFF,TGTGCCAGCAGCAAGACTTCTGAAGCTTTCTTT
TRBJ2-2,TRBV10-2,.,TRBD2,CASRTSGTANTGELFF,TGCGCCAGCAGGACTAGCGGGACCGCGAACACCGGGGAGCTGTTTTTT
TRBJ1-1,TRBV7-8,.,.,CASSLSRENTEAFF,TGTGCCAGCAGCTTAAGCCGGGAGAACACTGAAGCTTTCTTT
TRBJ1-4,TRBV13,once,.,CASSTRTISNEKLFF,TGTGCCAGCAGCACACGGACAATCTCTAATGAAAAACTGTTTTTT
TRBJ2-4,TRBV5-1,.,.,CASSLRSGVGGQYF,TGCGCCAGCAGCTTGCGGTCGGGGGTTGGGGGTCAGTACTTC
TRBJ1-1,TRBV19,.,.,CASSMGLRQRYTEAFF,TGTGCCAGTAGTATGGGGCTTCGACAGCGTTACACTGAAGCTTTCTTT
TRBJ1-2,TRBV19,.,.,CATGPVGSYGYTF,TGTGCCACTGGGCCAGTGGGTAGCTATGGCTACACCTTC
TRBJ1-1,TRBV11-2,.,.,CASRPLGGWVEAFF,TGTGCCAGCAGGCCCCTCGGGGGGTGGGTTGAAGCTTTCTTT
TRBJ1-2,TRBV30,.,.,CAWNPGRPYGYTF,TGTGCCTGGAACCCGGGCCGGCCCTATGGCTACACCTTC
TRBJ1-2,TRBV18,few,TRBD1,CASIRDRGDGYTF,TGTGCCAGCATCCGGGACAGGGGGGATGGCTACACCTTC